These 20 T cell receptor beta chains came from one sample sequenced in a study of human T cells and chemical hapten exposure. TCRdb analysed the RACE reads with MiXCR anew, one entry per CDR3 protein. Altogether roughly 38,000 distinct CDR3 sequences are present, 7.6% being singletons, with the ten largest covering about 1.2%. The time point: pre-sensitization, week 0. Treatment specified: therapeutic diphenylcyclopropenone sensitization with weekly scalp DPC. Here the sequenced sample was whole blood, taken in connection with sensitization to the hapten diphenylcyclopropenone (DPC). Receptors were obtained from a woman between 45 and 60 years old with alopecia areata. Some clones in this sample may be carry-over from other donors' samples.

This clonotype occurred a few times. This sequence joins TRBV20-1 and TRBJ2-4, with D possibly TRBD2 on 5 matching bases. CDR3 length: 16 residues. The germline CDR1 and CDR2 sequences are DFQATT and SNEGSKA (reference sequence). V lost 6 bases and J lost 0, with 18 bases in between. CDR3 bases: TGCAGTGCCACGTCAAATCGGGGTATAGCCAAAAACATTCAGTACTTC. It encodes CSATSNRGIAKNIQYF.

Ten or more counts support this clonotype. The chain employs TRBV11-2 and TRBJ2-3; 7 nucleotides line up with TRBD2. This CDR3 has 16 residues. Germline lookup yields CDR1 SGHAT and CDR2 FQNNGV. Trimming took 0 bases from V and 0 from J; bases not matched to a gene: 3. The CDR3 sequence: CASSLDGRRSTDTQYF. The CDR3 nucleotides read TGTGCCAGCAGCTTAGACGGGAGGCGGAGCACAGATACGCAGTATTTT.

Ten or more counts support this clonotype. J is TRBJ2-1 and V is TRBV29-1; D call uncertain. The CDR3 runs 14 residues. Trimming took 5 bases from V and 2 from J, leaving 13 bases between them. Germline V gene data show CDR1 as SQVTM and CDR2 as ANQGSEA. The DNA of the CDR3 is TGCAGCGTTCGGCCAAGCGAGCCCTACAATGAGCAGTTCTTC. Protein: CSVRPSEPYNEQFF.

This clonotype was counted ten times or more. The rearrangement uses TRBV12-3 or TRBV12-4 and TRBJ1-3, with D perhaps matching TRBD1 (5 bases). The V gene lost 3 bases and the J gene lost 9 bases, with 9 bases spanning the gap. The CDR3 consists of 12 residues. The CDR3 is CASSLGEGTIYF. In DNA, the CDR3 is TGTGCCAGCAGTTTGGGGGAAGGCACCATATATTTT.

The chain combines TRBV7-2 with TRBJ2-5, with a weak D call TRBD1 (5 bases). This CDR3 region has 14 residues. V gave up 2 bases and J gave up 0 bases, with 7 bases separating them. CDR1 and CDR2 from the germline V gene are SGHTA and FQGNSA. CDR3 protein: CASSLSGYQETQYF. CDR3 bases: TGTGCCAGCAGCTTATCAGGGTACCAAGAGACCCAGTACTTC.

Ten or more counts support this clonotype. The chain combines TRBV20-1 with TRBJ2-1, with D hard to call. Germline CDR1 reads DFQATT; CDR2 reads SNEGSKA (reference sequence). This CDR3 has 11 amino acids. Deletions cut 6 bases from V and 12 bases from J, with 15 bases between. DNA of the CDR3: TGCAGTGCCCCGAATTGGGATGGGCAGTTCTTC. The encoded protein is CSAPNWDGQFF.

The table lists this clonotype with a few counts. The chain is built from TRBV11-3 and TRBJ1-3, with a weak D call TRBD1 (5 bases). The CDR3 is made up of 14 amino acids. V was cut by 5 bases and J by 2 bases, with 10 bases left in between. The germline V gene encodes CDR1 SGHNT and CDR2 YENEEA. In DNA form, the CDR3 reads TGTGCCAGCAGCCACATAGGGGCTGGAAACACCATATATTTT. It yields the protein CASSHIGAGNTIYF.

This clonotype appeared a few times. V gene TRBV28 combines with J gene TRBJ1-3, with 7 bases matching TRBD1. CDR1 is MDHEN and CDR2 is SYDVKM in the germline V gene. The CDR3 contains 18 residues. V lost 8 bases, J lost 0 bases, and 16 bases stayed unmatched. This CDR3 is CASGKPGTDRVSGNTIYF. CDR3 DNA: TGTGCCAGCGGAAAACCGGGGACAGACCGTGTCTCTGGAAACACCATATATTTT.

This clonotype was seen ten or more times. The CDR3, as DNA: TGTGCCAGCTTTCCGGACGGGACCGGGGAGCTGTTTTTT. Translated, it gives CASFPDGTGELFF. The gene calls are TRBV18 and TRBJ2-2; D gene unclear. This CDR3 spans 13 amino acids. Trimming removed 7 bases at V and 5 bases at J, with 11 bases between. Germline values: CDR1 KGHSH, CDR2 LQKENI.

This clonotype was seen at least ten times. The V gene is TRBV4-1, the J gene TRBJ1-1; D gene unclear. The CDR3 runs to 15 residues. The germline V and J ends were trimmed by 0 bases and 6 bases, with 14 bases remaining between them. Germline values: CDR1 MGHRA, CDR2 YSYEKL. DNA of the CDR3: TGCGCCAGCAGCCAAGAATCCGCGGGGATGGCTGAAGCTTTCTTT. The encoded protein is CASSQESAGMAEAFF.

V gene TRBV29-1 combines with J gene TRBJ1-4; 10 nucleotides line up with TRBD1. V was clipped by 4 bases and J by 7 bases; unmatched bases: 6. This CDR3 has 14 residues. CDR1 SQVTM and CDR2 ANQGSEA come from the germline V gene. CDR3 residues: CSVGQTGGREKLFF. For the CDR3, the DNA is TGCAGCGTTGGACAGACAGGGGGCCGTGAAAAACTGTTTTTT.

This clonotype was counted between two and nine times. J is TRBJ2-1 and V is TRBV20-1, with D perhaps TRBD2 (6 bases). Trimming left V 7 bases short and J 5 bases short, with 15 bases between. Germline lookup yields CDR1 DFQATT and CDR2 SNEGSKA (reference sequence). The CDR3 loop spans 13 amino acids. The CDR3 sequence is CSEPGVADNEQFF. DNA of the CDR3: TGCAGTGAACCGGGAGTGGCGGACAATGAGCAGTTCTTC.

This clonotype was observed at least ten times. The chain joins TRBV5-1 to TRBJ2-2; no definite D call. CDR3 length equals 14 residues. Germline lookup yields CDR1 SGHRS and CDR2 YFSETQ. The V end lost 0 bases, the J end lost 4 bases, and 7 bases lay between the germline ends. Written as DNA, the CDR3 is TGCGCCAGCAGCTTGGATTCCTCCACCGGGGAGCTGTTTTTT. It encodes CASSLDSSTGELFF.

This clonotype was seen many times. The genes are TRBV20-1 and TRBJ2-4; TRBD2 matches at 9 bases. Germline trimming cut 3 bases from V and 0 bases from J; bases unmatched to any gene: 3. CDR1 is DFQATT, CDR2 SNEGSKA, per germline (reference sequence). The CDR3 covers 15 residues. The CDR3 protein is CSARTSGLAKNIQYF. In DNA, the CDR3 is TGCAGTGCTAGGACTAGCGGCCTAGCCAAAAACATTCAGTACTTC.

J is TRBJ2-1 and V is TRBV3-1, with D unresolved. Deletions cut 4 bases from V and 3 bases from J, with 10 bases between. This CDR3 spans 14 amino acids. Looked up from germline, CDR1 is LGHDT and CDR2 is YNNKEL (reference sequence). Here the CDR3 reads CASSPGPLYNEQFF. The CDR3 coding sequence is TGTGCCAGCAGCCCCGGACCCCTCTACAATGAGCAGTTCTTC.

This clonotype was found many times. The rearrangement uses TRBV29-1 and TRBJ2-2; TRBD2 matches 9 bases. The germline V gene encodes CDR1 SQVTM and CDR2 ANQGSEA. Trimming cost V 7 bases and J 4 bases; bases outside gene matches: 4. This CDR3 is built from 13 residues. CDR3 residues: CSARLAATGELFF. CDR3 coding DNA: TGCAGCGCCCGACTAGCGGCCACCGGGGAGCTGTTTTTT.

In its sample, this clonotype was seen a few times. The genes are TRBV4-3 and TRBJ2-4; 8 bases are a match to TRBD2. The V and J ends lost 3 bases and 2 bases, in that order; junction bases with no gene match: 9. The germline gives CDR1 LGHNA, CDR2 YSLEER. The CDR3 runs to 17 residues. The CDR3 here is CASSQTVPGGTKNIQYF. For the CDR3, the DNA is TGCGCCAGCAGCCAGACAGTCCCGGGAGGGACCAAAAACATTCAGTACTTC.

This clonotype showed up many times. The chain recombines TRBV11-2 with TRBJ2-1, with D perhaps matching TRBD1 (6 bases). Trimming removed 2 bases from V and 9 bases from J, with 20 bases in between. From germline, CDR1 is SGHAT and CDR2 FQNNGV. The CDR3 loop spans 16 amino acids. CDR3 protein: CASSLNTGTLRAEQFF. The CDR3 DNA sequence: TGTGCCAGCAGCTTAAATACCGGGACATTACGAGCTGAGCAGTTCTTC.

This clonotype was seen many times. The rearrangement joins TRBV7-3 to TRBJ2-5, with 7 bases matching TRBD1. Germline lookup yields CDR1 SGHTA and CDR2 FQGTGA. Germline trimming cut 3 bases from V and 3 bases from J; bases unmatched to any gene: 1. This CDR3 contains 13 residues. The DNA for the CDR3 is TGTGCCAGCAGCTTTACAGGGGAAGAGACCCAGTACTTC. Its protein product is CASSFTGEETQYF.

A few counts support this clonotype. The rearrangement joins TRBV7-8 to TRBJ2-1; TRBD1 aligns across 11 bases. Germline V gene lookup returns CDR1 SGHVS and CDR2 FQNEAQ. There are 17 residues in the CDR3. The V gene end was trimmed by 5 bases and the J gene end by 0 bases; junction bases not matched to a gene: 6. CDR3 DNA: TGTGCCAGCAGCCCCTGGACAGGGGGCAGCTCCTACAATGAGCAGTTCTTC. Translating it yields CASSPWTGGSSYNEQFF.